Below, one TCR beta chain is given with its context. This specimen comes from a study of blood T cell repertoires in COVID-19. Looking at the study overall: The United States, Italy and Spain were the sources of the acute and convalescent COVID-19 samples. In each case, the material was cDNA or gDNA derived from T cells, B-cell-depleted T cells, or PBMCs.

Germline V gives CDR1 MNHEY, CDR2 SVGEGT. This CDR3 spans 13 amino acids. Trimming cost V 5 bases and J 3 bases; bases outside gene matches: 0. TCRdb keeps only in-frame clones here, not all; method: immunoSEQ multiplex PCR. Among about 400,000 clones, approximately 88% were seen once, and the ten largest hold over 2%. Sequencing was performed on PBMCs or T cells enriched from blood (not recorded which). This rearrangement joins TRBV6-2 or TRBV6-3 to TRBJ2-5; 10 bases map to TRBD2. This clonotype originated in a woman between 40 and 55 years old with acute COVID-19. The CDR3 bases are TGTGCCAGCAGTAGCGGGGGGGAAGAGACCCAGTACTTC. Residues: CASSSGGEETQYF.